This record concerns one TCR beta chain sequence. Its target is unknown. This specimen comes from a study of Ad26.COV2.S vaccination and SARS-CoV-2 variants. Across the whole study: Ad26.COV2.S given intramuscularly, once or twice 56 days apart. General study findings and limits: Responses of T cells in total may have been underestimated by the TCR breadth and depth analyses.

Here immunoSEQ multiplex PCR was the method, and the copy in TCRdb shows in-frame clones only, minus some. This table holds about 420,000 clones, around nine tenths found once. The germline V gene encodes CDR1 MNHEY and CDR2 SVGEGT. The CDR3 runs 18 residues. The J segment lost 2 bases and the V segment lost 0 bases, leaving 13 bases of the junction unmatched. The treatment denotes: roughly 18 received Ad26.COV2.S at low or high dose, single or two shots; five or six received placebo; per-sample allocation not given. Repertoires come from day 63 after the first vaccine or placebo injection. Material: peripheral blood, obtained in a trial of Ad26.COV2.S vaccine versus placebo. The chain couples TRBV6-2 or TRBV6-3 to TRBJ2-7; TRBD1 aligns across 7 bases. The source of this sequence is a person between 18 and 60 years old who received the Ad26.COV2.S COVID-19 vaccine or a placebo. CDR3 protein: CASSYSKAGGVPAYEQYF. The DNA of the CDR3 is TGTGCCAGCAGTTACTCGAAGGCAGGGGGAGTTCCCGCCTACGAGCAGTACTTC.